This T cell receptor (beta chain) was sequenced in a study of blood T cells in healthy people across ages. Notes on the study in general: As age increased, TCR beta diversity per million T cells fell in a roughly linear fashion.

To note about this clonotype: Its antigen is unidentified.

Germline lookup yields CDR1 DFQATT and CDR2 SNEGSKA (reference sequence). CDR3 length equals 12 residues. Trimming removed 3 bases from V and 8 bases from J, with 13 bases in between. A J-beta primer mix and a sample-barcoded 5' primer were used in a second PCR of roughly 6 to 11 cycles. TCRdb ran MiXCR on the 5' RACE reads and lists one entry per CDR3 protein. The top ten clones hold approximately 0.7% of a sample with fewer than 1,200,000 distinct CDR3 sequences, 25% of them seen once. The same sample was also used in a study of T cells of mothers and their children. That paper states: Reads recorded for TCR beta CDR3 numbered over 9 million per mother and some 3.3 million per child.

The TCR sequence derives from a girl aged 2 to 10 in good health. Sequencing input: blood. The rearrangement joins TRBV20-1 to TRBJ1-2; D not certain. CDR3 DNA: TGCAGTGCTAGTCCCACGGGCTGGGGCTACACCTTC. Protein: CSASPTGWGYTF.